These T cell receptor beta chains were read from a single sample in a study of T cell responses to AZD1222 COVID-19 vaccine. Sequencing was performed with immunoSEQ multiplex PCR; in TCRdb, only in-frame clones are kept and a portion is missing. The sample lists roughly 100,000 clones, 89% occurring once. Sequenced material: peripheral blood, taken 28 days after the second AZD1222 dose. The receptors were sampled from an adult who received the AZD1222 COVID-19 vaccine. Each CDR3 is given with its conserved first and last residue. D genes are given only for firm matches.

TRBJ2-3 | TRBV18 | TRBD2 | CASSPGLAGDTQYF | TGTGCCAGCTCACCGGGACTAGCGGGAGATACGCAGTATTTT
TRBJ1-6 | TRBV18 | TRBD1 | CASSPGQGFNSPLHF | TGTGCCAGCTCACCCGGACAGGGTTTCAATTCACCCCTCCACTTT
TRBJ2-1 | TRBV3-1/TRBV3-2 | NA | CASSRQVNEQFF | TGTGCCAGCAGCCGACAGGTCAATGAGCAGTTCTTC
TRBJ2-5 | TRBV7-9 | NA | CASSSGETQYF | TGTGCCAGCAGCTCCGGGGAGACCCAGTACTTC
TRBJ2-1 | TRBV28 | NA | CASRVGRLSSYNEQFF | TGTGCCAGCAGGGTAGGACGGCTGAGCTCCTACAATGAGCAGTTCTTC
TRBJ1-3 | TRBV28 | NA | CASFSSGNTIYF | TGTGCCAGTTTCAGCTCTGGAAACACCATATATTTT
TRBJ2-5 | TRBV19 | TRBD2 | CASSPGVAGVETQYF | TGTGCCAGTAGTCCCGGGGTAGCGGGAGTAGAGACCCAGTACTTC
TRBJ2-2 | TRBV7-3 | NA | CASSPGSGSGELFF | TGTGCCAGCAGCCCGGGGAGTGGGTCCGGGGAGCTGTTTTTT
TRBJ2-7 | TRBV28 | NA | CASSPEGEVSYEQYF | TGTGCCAGCAGTCCGGAAGGGGAAGTCAGCTACGAGCAGTACTTC
TRBJ2-3 | TRBV4-3 | NA | CASSQTGDTQYF | TGCGCCAGCAGCCAGACTGGAGATACGCAGTATTTT